This TCR beta chain was retrieved from a study of T cells in Graves' hyperthyroidism and ophthalmopathy. Study at large: Sampling of peripheral blood happened at initial diagnosis, prior to any treatment.

The junction had 9 bases not matched to a gene; V was cut back by 3 bases and J by 4 bases. Germline lookup yields CDR1 KGHDR and CDR2 SFDVKD. The length of the CDR3 is 17 residues. The TCR beta CDR3 regions underwent amplification using RNA transcripts as the source. The HTBI primer set drove a first-round RT-PCR of the TCR CDR3. MiXCR, run by TCRdb on the multiplex PCR reads, gives a single entry per CDR3 protein. The table lists around 340,000 distinct CDR3 sequences, around 16% of them singletons. There are many counts of this clonotype. The sequenced sample consisted of blood. The rearrangement links TRBV24-1 to TRBJ2-3; 10 bases align to TRBD2. The source is a man aged 30 to 45 with Graves' hyperthyroidism. Here the CDR3 DNA reads TGTGCCACCAGTGATCCCCTAGCGGGAGTAGTCGCAGATACGCAGTATTTT. This sequence encodes CATSDPLAGVVADTQYF.